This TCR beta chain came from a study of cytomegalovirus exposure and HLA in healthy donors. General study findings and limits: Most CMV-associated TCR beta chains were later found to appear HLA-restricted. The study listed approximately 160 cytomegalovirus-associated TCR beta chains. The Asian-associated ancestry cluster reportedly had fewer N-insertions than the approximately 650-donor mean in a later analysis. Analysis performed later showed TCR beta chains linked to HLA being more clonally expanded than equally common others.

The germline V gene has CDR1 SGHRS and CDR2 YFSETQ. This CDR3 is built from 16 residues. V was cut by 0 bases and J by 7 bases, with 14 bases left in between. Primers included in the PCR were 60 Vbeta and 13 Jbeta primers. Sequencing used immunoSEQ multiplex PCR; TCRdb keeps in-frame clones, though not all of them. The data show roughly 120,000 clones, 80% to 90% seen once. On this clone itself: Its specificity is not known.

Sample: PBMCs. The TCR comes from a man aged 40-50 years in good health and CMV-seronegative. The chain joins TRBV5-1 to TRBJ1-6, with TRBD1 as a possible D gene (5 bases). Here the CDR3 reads CASSLDQGGGNSPLHF. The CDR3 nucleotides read TGCGCCAGCAGCTTGGACCAGGGAGGTGGGAATTCACCCCTCCACTTT.